This T cell receptor beta chain was identified during a study of blood T cell repertoires in COVID-19. Study-wide background: The samples span acute and convalescent COVID-19 from the United States, Italy and Spain. T cells, B-cell-depleted T cells, or PBMCs provided the cDNA or gDNA that served as material.

CDR1 and CDR2 (germline): ENHRY, SYGVKD. This CDR3 is 18 amino acids long. V was clipped by 0 bases and J by 2 bases, with 19 bases between them. The Seattle patients joined while their infection was active and were tracked longitudinally afterward. Authors' data handling: Amplifying reference gene primers gave estimates of nucleated cell counts. The method was immunoSEQ multiplex PCR; TCRdb's version includes in-frame clones alone and lacks a portion of them. V, J and clone size reflect that table, while D and trimming were determined from the DNA. The sample contains roughly 210,000 clones, around 84% of which appear only once.

V usage is TRBV10-3 and J usage is TRBJ1-1; D ambiguous. The TCR was taken from a woman older than 75 with COVID-19, enrolled during active disease. Sequenced: peripheral blood. The CDR3 sequence is CAISESSGSRYRNTEAFF. Here the CDR3 DNA reads TGTGCCATCAGTGAGTCTTCCGGGTCTCGATATAGAAACACTGAAGCTTTCTTT.